The present TCR beta chain was sequenced within a study of T cells in tuberculosis. Time point meaning: new active TB diagnosis, blood taken before or within 7 days of starting treatment. V was pared by 3 bases and J by 1 base, with 7 bases of the junction left unmatched. Germline V gene sequence: CDR1 SGHAT, CDR2 FQNNGV. The CDR3 consists of 17 residues. Repertoires were generated with immunoSEQ multiplex PCR, while TCRdb's copy carries only in-frame clones and drops some. The table has over 25,000 clones, 90% to 95% seen once. Sample: PBMCs, taken at tuberculosis diagnosis. The clonotype was recovered from an adult with tuberculosis. Some clones in this sample may be carry-over from other donors' samples. This chain joins TRBV11-2 and TRBJ1-4; 8 bases are a match to TRBD1. The DNA of the CDR3 is TGTGCCAGCAGCTTGCGGCAGGGGGCCGGAACTAATGAAAAACTGTTTTTT. Its protein product is CASSLRQGAGTNEKLFF.